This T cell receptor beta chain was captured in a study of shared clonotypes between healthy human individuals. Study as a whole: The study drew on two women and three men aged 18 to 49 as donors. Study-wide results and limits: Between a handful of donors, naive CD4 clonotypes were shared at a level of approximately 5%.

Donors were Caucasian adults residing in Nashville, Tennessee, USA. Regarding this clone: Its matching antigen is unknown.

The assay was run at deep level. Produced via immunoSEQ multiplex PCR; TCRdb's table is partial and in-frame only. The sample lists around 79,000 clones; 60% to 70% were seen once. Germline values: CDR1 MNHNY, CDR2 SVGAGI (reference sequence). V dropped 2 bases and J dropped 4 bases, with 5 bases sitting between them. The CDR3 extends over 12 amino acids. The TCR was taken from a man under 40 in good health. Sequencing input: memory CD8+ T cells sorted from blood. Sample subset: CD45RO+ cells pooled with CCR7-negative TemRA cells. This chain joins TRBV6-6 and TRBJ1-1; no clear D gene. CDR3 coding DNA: TGTGCCAGCAGTTACGTCGGCACTGAAGCTTTCTTT. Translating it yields CASSYVGTEAFF.